A single T cell receptor (beta chain) is shown here with its context. In the source study's methods: Reference gene primer amplification gave nucleated cell count estimates. Here immunoSEQ multiplex PCR was the method, and the copy in TCRdb shows in-frame clones only, minus some. That table furnishes V, J and clone size, whereas the DNA furnished D and trimming. The sample consists of under 250,000 clones, approximately 90% of them appearing once. The germline V gene encodes CDR1 SGHAT and CDR2 FQNNGV. The length of the CDR3 is 13 residues. V was clipped by 0 bases and J by 4 bases, with 6 bases between them. The source of the sample is a study of blood T cell repertoires in COVID-19. At the level of the study: The cDNA or gDNA used as material had been derived from T cells, B-cell-depleted T cells, or PBMCs.

The receptor comes from a man younger than 35 with active or convalescent COVID-19. The chain links TRBV11-2 to TRBJ1-2; no reliable D call. Sequencing input: peripheral blood. The CDR3, as DNA: TGTGCCAGCAGCTTAGAGCGGGGCTATGGCTACACCTTC. This codes for CASSLERGYGYTF.